Listed here are 27 T cell receptor beta chains from one sample, sequenced in a study of T-cell memory formation after mild COVID-19. MiXCR, applied by TCRdb to the 5' RACE reads, yields one record per CDR3 protein. The sample comprises more than 300,000 distinct CDR3 sequences, around 20% of which are singletons, and 21% rests with the top ten. Sequenced: PBMCs or a T cell subset sorted from them (not recorded which). These receptors were obtained from a man between 18 and 35 years old who had mild COVID-19 (a few samples of this study predate the infection). Cell type and time point are not known.

This chain joins TRBV7-9 and TRBJ2-3; D remains ambiguous. The V end lost 5 bases, the J end lost 4 bases, and 16 bases lay between the germline ends. From germline, CDR1 is SEHNR and CDR2 FQNEAQ (reference sequence). CDR3 length equals 15 residues. In DNA form, the CDR3 reads TGTGCCAGCAGCCCCAAGACCTGGGCGGCAGATACGCAGTATTTT. Its protein is CASSPKTWAADTQYF.

The chain has TRBV12-3 or TRBV12-4 and TRBJ1-6; perhaps TRBD1 as D (5 bases). The CDR3 spans 15 residues. V dropped 6 bases and J dropped 10 bases, with 19 bases sitting between them. The CDR3 spells CASRDGRRTISPLHF. The DNA of the CDR3 is TGTGCCAGCAGAGATGGACGGAGGACAATCTCACCCCTCCACTTT.

This clonotype was seen a handful of times. The rearrangement uses TRBV7-3 and TRBJ2-7, with TRBD2 matching 8 bases. With 1 base clipped from V and 0 bases from J, the junction kept 2 bases outside the gene matches. This CDR3 is 15 amino acids long. Germline CDR1 is SGHTA and CDR2 is FQGTGA. CDR3 DNA sequence: TGTGCCAGCAGCTTAAGGCGGGGGGTCTCCTACGAGCAGTACTTC. Its translation is CASSLRRGVSYEQYF.

V gene TRBV28 combines with J gene TRBJ1-1; 9 bases are shared with TRBD1. The CDR3 is 13 amino acids. Germline V gene data show CDR1 as MDHEN and CDR2 as SYDVKM. V gave up 6 bases and J gave up 2 bases; unmatched junction bases: 1. The chain's CDR3 is CASRDRGNTEAFF. In nucleotides, the CDR3 is TGTGCCAGCAGGGACAGGGGAAACACTGAAGCTTTCTTT.

This clonotype occurred many times. The chain employs TRBV4-3 and TRBJ1-1; no clear D. CDR1 is LGHNA and CDR2 is YSLEER in the germline V gene. Trimming removed 4 bases from V and 0 bases from J, with 6 bases in between. The length of the CDR3 is 13 residues. The DNA for the CDR3 is TGCGCCAGCAGCCCGCTATTGAACACTGAAGCTTTCTTT. Translated, it gives CASSPLLNTEAFF.

The V gene is TRBV13, the J gene TRBJ2-4; D is possibly TRBD2 (5 bases). The CDR3 sequence is 15 residues long. Trimming took off 1 base at V and 9 bases at J, with 16 bases between the two ends. From germline, CDR1 is PRHDT and CDR2 FYEKMQ (reference sequence). The CDR3 coding sequence is TGTGCCAGCAGCTTAGCGGGGAATAATCGGGGCATTCAGTACTTC. As protein: CASSLAGNNRGIQYF.

This clonotype was detected a few times. The V call is TRBV29-1, the J call TRBJ2-5; 7 bases agree with TRBD1. Per germline, CDR1 SQVTM and CDR2 ANQGSEA. J lost 5 bases, V lost 5 bases, and 2 bases had no gene match. CDR3 length: 11 amino acids. The CDR3 DNA sequence: TGCAGCGTTTCGACAGGGGAGACCCAGTACTTC. Translation: CSVSTGETQYF.

This clonotype has a count of ten or more. V is TRBV3-1 and J is TRBJ1-2, with D hard to call. Germline CDR1 is LGHDT and CDR2 is YNNKEL (reference sequence). V was shortened by 2 bases and J by 6 bases, with 7 bases between the two germline ends. CDR3 length: 12 amino acids. Here the CDR3 reads CASSQYRNGYTF. In nucleotides, the CDR3 is TGTGCCAGCAGCCAATACCGGAATGGCTACACCTTC.

This rearrangement joins TRBV7-9 to TRBJ1-2; 10 nucleotides agree with TRBD1. The CDR3 loop spans 14 amino acids. Germline CDR1 reads SEHNR; CDR2 reads FQNEAQ (reference sequence). The junction had 3 bases not matched to a gene; V was cut back by 1 base and J by 7 bases. CDR3 sequence reads: CASSLGQGALGYTF. The CDR3 bases are TGTGCCAGCAGCTTAGGACAGGGGGCCCTTGGCTACACCTTC.

This clonotype was counted between two and nine times. V gene TRBV7-3 combines with J gene TRBJ1-1, with D unclear. The germline gives CDR1 SGHTA, CDR2 FQGTGA. V lost 0 bases, J lost 2 bases, and 10 bases lay in between. The CDR3 is 15 amino acids. The CDR3 bases are TGTGCCAGCAGCTTAACGGGCAGGAGAAACACTGAAGCTTTCTTT. Translating it yields CASSLTGRRNTEAFF.

This CDR3 is CATSDAASTDTQYF. Written as DNA, the CDR3 is TGTGCCACCAGTGATGCGGCCAGCACAGATACGCAGTATTTT. The chain is built from TRBV24-1 and TRBJ2-3; no clear D gene. Looked up from germline, CDR1 is KGHDR and CDR2 is SFDVKD. The ends were cut back, 3 bases at V and 0 bases at J, with 6 bases in the middle. The CDR3 loop spans 14 amino acids.

This rearrangement joins TRBV12-3 or TRBV12-4 to TRBJ2-1; no definite D call. The CDR3 contains 12 residues. Trimming left V 5 bases short and J 10 bases short, with 12 bases between. The CDR3 DNA reads TGTGCCAGCAGTAACCGGGCCCCCGAGCAGTTCTTC. It is translated as CASSNRAPEQFF.

J is TRBJ2-5 and V is TRBV5-1; D is unresolved. CDR1 is SGHRS and CDR2 is YFSETQ in the germline V gene. V shed 0 bases and J shed 13 bases, with 10 bases lying between them. This CDR3 contains 11 residues. CDR3 in amino acids: CASSLEGRLYF. The CDR3 DNA is TGCGCCAGCAGCTTGGAAGGTCGCCTGTACTTC.

V and J are TRBV7-9 and TRBJ1-5; no definite D call. V gave up 3 bases and J gave up 4 bases, with 16 bases separating them. There are 16 residues in the CDR3. The germline CDR1 and CDR2 sequences are SEHNR and FQNEAQ (reference sequence). CDR3 residues: CASSFWGEHPNQPQHF. In DNA, the CDR3 is TGTGCCAGCAGCTTTTGGGGTGAGCACCCGAATCAGCCCCAGCATTTT. The full variable domain, with the rest looked up from reference TRBV7-9 and TRBJ1-5, is DTGVSQNPRHKITKRGQNVTFRCDPISEHNRLYWYRQTLGQGPEFLTYFQNEAQLEKSRLLSDRFSAERPKGSFSTLEIQRTEQGDSAMYLCASSFWGEHPNQPQHFGDGTRLSIL.

This clonotype was observed a handful of times. The CDR3 loop is CASSPWDRGTGNTIYF. The CDR3 bases are TGTGCCAGCAGCCCGTGGGACAGGGGGACTGGAAACACCATATATTTT. The J gene is TRBJ1-3, the V gene TRBV13; 11 bases are a match to TRBD1. Germline trimming cut 5 bases from V and 2 bases from J; bases unmatched to any gene: 5. This CDR3 region has 16 residues. Germline CDR1 reads PRHDT; CDR2 reads FYEKMQ (reference sequence).

This clonotype has only one observation. V is TRBV6-2 or TRBV6-3 and J is TRBJ2-1; D not resolved. The CDR3 has 11 amino acids. V dropped 7 bases and J dropped 2 bases, with 3 bases sitting between them. Germline V lookup: CDR1 MNHEY, CDR2 SVGEGT. This chain's CDR3 is CASTTYNEQFF. The CDR3 DNA is TGTGCCAGCACGACCTACAATGAGCAGTTCTTC.

This clonotype was picked up a small number of times. The CDR3 region has the DNA TGTGCCAGCAGCTCGGGTTTGACAGGGGGCGGCACTGAAGCTTTCTTT. Its translation is CASSSGLTGGGTEAFF. This chain uses TRBV7-9 with TRBJ1-1; 10 bases align to TRBD1. This CDR3 contains 16 residues. The V gene's germline CDR1 is SEHNR and CDR2 FQNEAQ (reference sequence). V lost 4 bases and J lost 4; bases outside the gene matches: 9.

This clonotype was seen a handful of times. The chain combines TRBV18 with TRBJ1-2, with TRBD1 matching 11 bases. The CDR3 contains 15 residues. Germline V gives CDR1 KGHSH, CDR2 LQKENI. V shed 6 bases and J 8 bases; nucleotides not matched to a gene: 11. CDR3 amino acids: CASSPRGTGGFGYTF. In DNA, the CDR3 is TGTGCCAGCTCTCCGCGCGGGACAGGGGGATTCGGCTACACCTTC.

The rearrangement links TRBV20-1 to TRBJ2-7; 7 bases align to TRBD1. The ends lost 3 bases at V and 3 bases at J; junction bases unmatched: 8. This CDR3 comprises 14 residues. Germline V gene data show CDR1 as DFQATT and CDR2 as SNEGSKA (reference sequence). CDR3 protein: CSARGNRDSYEQYF. The CDR3 DNA sequence: TGCAGTGCTAGGGGGAACCGGGACAGCTACGAGCAGTACTTC.

V and J are TRBV19 and TRBJ1-1; 9 nucleotides align to TRBD1. The length of the CDR3 is 17 residues. Germline CDR1 reads LNHDA; CDR2 reads SQIVND (reference sequence). The trim removed 5 bases at V and 1 base at J, leaving 11 bases unmatched. CDR3 nucleotide sequence: TGTGCCAGTAGTGTTAATGCCGGGACAGGGAAGAACACTGAAGCTTTCTTT. It yields the protein CASSVNAGTGKNTEAFF. Drawing the rest from reference TRBV19 and TRBJ1-1, the complete variable domain is DGGITQSPKYLFRKEGQNVTLSCEQNLNHDAMYWYRQDPGQGLRLIYYSQIVNDFQKGDIAEGYSVSREKKESFPLTVTSAQKNPTAFYLCASSVNAGTGKNTEAFFGQGTRLTVV.

The V and J genes are TRBV4-3 and TRBJ2-3, with 8 bases lining up with TRBD2. V lost 1 base, J lost 4 bases, and 10 bases stayed unmatched. Per the germline V gene, CDR1 is LGHNA and CDR2 is YSLEER. This CDR3 is built from 17 residues. CDR3 amino acids: CASSQVMKRGFADTQYF. CDR3 in DNA: TGCGCCAGCAGCCAAGTCATGAAGCGGGGGTTTGCAGATACGCAGTATTTT.

This chain connects TRBV6-1 to TRBJ2-3; maybe TRBD2 (6 bases). The CDR3 consists of 17 residues. Germline values: CDR1 MNHNS, CDR2 SASEGT. V gave up 2 bases and J gave up 1 base, with 16 bases separating them. This CDR3 is CASSEWGSGPRTDTQYF. The CDR3 DNA reads as TGTGCCAGCAGTGAATGGGGCAGCGGGCCCCGCACAGATACGCAGTATTTT.

The chain is built from TRBV18 and TRBJ2-3, with unresolved D. The CDR3 spans 15 residues. V lost 0 bases to trimming and J lost 0 bases, with 7 bases between them. The V gene's germline CDR1 is KGHSH and CDR2 LQKENI. The CDR3 bases are TGTGCCAGCTCACCACCCGAGAGAAGCACAGATACGCAGTATTTT. Translation: CASSPPERSTDTQYF.

The V and J genes are TRBV20-1 and TRBJ1-5; perhaps TRBD1 as D (5 bases). CDR3 length: 13 amino acids. The V end was cut by 3 bases, the J end by 2 bases, with 8 bases between. CDR1 and CDR2 (germline): DFQATT, SNEGSKA (reference sequence). As DNA, the CDR3 is TGCAGTGCTAGTGGGGGTGGCAATCAGCCCCAGCATTTT. Protein product: CSASGGGNQPQHF.

This clonotype was observed a few times. The V gene is TRBV20-1, the J gene TRBJ2-1, with 9 bases matching TRBD1. V trimming: 3 bases; J trimming: 15 bases; junction bases outside the gene matches: 6. The CDR3 has 11 residues. From germline, CDR1 is DFQATT and CDR2 SNEGSKA (reference sequence). This chain's CDR3 is CSASVDRGLFF. In DNA form, the CDR3 reads TGCAGTGCTAGCGTGGACAGGGGCCTGTTCTTC.

A few counts support this clonotype. The J gene is TRBJ1-1, the V gene TRBV6-5, with 8 bases that match TRBD1. The V and J ends lost 9 bases and 1 base, in that order; junction bases with no gene match: 4. The CDR3 runs 13 residues. Germline V CDR1 and CDR2: MNHEY, SVGAGI. The CDR3 region is CARGDRSNTEAFF. Here the CDR3 DNA reads TGTGCCAGGGGGGACAGGTCGAACACTGAAGCTTTCTTT.

This clonotype appeared once. The chain employs TRBV11-2 and TRBJ2-1; D tentatively reads TRBD1 or TRBD2 (5 bases each). The V gene lost 5 bases and the J gene lost 2 bases, with 10 bases spanning the gap. Germline-derived CDR1 and CDR2 are SGHAT and FQNNGV. The CDR3 runs 14 residues. CDR3 sequence reads: CASSLPGPYNEQFF. CDR3 nucleotides: TGTGCCAGCAGCCTCCCGGGGCCCTACAATGAGCAGTTCTTC.